This T cell receptor beta chain was sequenced during a study of T cells expressing NK-cell markers. After re-calling the 5' RACE reads, TCRdb lists one entry per CDR3 protein, DNA absent. The sample includes approximately 420,000 distinct CDR3 sequences. CDR1 and CDR2 (germline): SGHRS, YFSETQ. The CDR3 contains 16 residues. The source of this sequence is a woman aged 50 to 60 in good health. The gene calls are TRBV5-1 and TRBJ1-4; TCRdb gives TRBD1 as the D gene, but with no DNA this cannot be confirmed. Sample: blood T cells: a sorted CD56 or NKG2C T cell subset, CD4+ or CD8+ T cells, or bulk PBMC T cells (not recorded which). This CDR3 reads CASSLTGLPTNEKLFF. Full variable domain (remainder filled in from reference TRBV5-1 and TRBJ1-4): KAGVTQTPRYLIKTRGQQVTLSCSPISGHRSVSWYQQTPGQGLQFLFEYFSETQRNKGNFPGRFSGRQFSNSRSEMNVSTLELGDSALYLCASSLTGLPTNEKLFFGSGTQLSVL.